The T cell receptor beta chain under discussion was sequenced for a study of breast tumors, draining lymph nodes, adjacent tissues. There are a few counts of this clonotype. What it binds is not known. Axillary draining lymph nodes of breast cancer patients supplied the node samples. TCRdb reprocessed the multiplex PCR reads via MiXCR and lists one record per CDR3 protein. The sample contains 200,000 to 300,000 distinct CDR3 sequences, over 25% of which appear only once. Notes on the study in general: Tumors had less TCR diversity than lymph nodes, more than nontumor tissue. Luminal-like breast cancer showed significantly greater tumor-nontumor repertoire similarity than basal-like breast cancer did. The lymph node origin of tumor T cells was framed as consistent with a hypothesis, not demonstrated. The data were judged consistent with most tumor T cells coming from lymph node and expanding in tumor.

This CDR3 spans 18 amino acids. Germline V lookup: CDR1 SGDLS, CDR2 YYNGEE. Trimming took 4 bases from V and 7 from J; bases not matched to a gene: 19. V usage is TRBV9 and J usage is TRBJ2-2; 7 bases are shared with TRBD1. The TCR originated in a female donor with breast cancer. Some clones in this sample may be carry-over from other donors' samples. Source material: axillary lymph node tissue. CDR3 loop: CASSPAVRQGSPFGELFF. The CDR3 region has the DNA TGTGCCAGCAGCCCCGCCGTTAGACAGGGTTCGCCCTTCGGGGAGCTGTTTTTT.